The sequence of this T cell receptor beta chain was determined in a study of blood T cell repertoires in COVID-19. In the study overall: The United States, Italy and Spain provided the acute and convalescent COVID-19 samples.

Original methodology: Estimated nucleated cell counts came from reference gene primer amplification. Repertoires were generated with immunoSEQ multiplex PCR, while TCRdb's copy carries only in-frame clones and drops some. The DNA gave D and trimming, while V, J and clone size come from that table. The sample carries over 90,000 clones, approximately 86% recorded once. This receptor was obtained from a man older than 75 with acute or convalescent COVID-19. The sample taken for sequencing was peripheral blood.

CDR3 sequence reads: CASSLAVAGPNEQFF. The CDR3 nucleotides read TGTGCCAGCAGCCTGGCGGTAGCGGGACCCAATGAGCAGTTCTTC. V usage is TRBV11-2 and J usage is TRBJ2-1; TRBD2 matches at 8 bases. Germline CDR1 and CDR2: SGHAT and FQNNGV. The V gene end was trimmed by 5 bases and the J gene end by 6 bases; junction bases not matched to a gene: 9. The CDR3 has 15 amino acids.